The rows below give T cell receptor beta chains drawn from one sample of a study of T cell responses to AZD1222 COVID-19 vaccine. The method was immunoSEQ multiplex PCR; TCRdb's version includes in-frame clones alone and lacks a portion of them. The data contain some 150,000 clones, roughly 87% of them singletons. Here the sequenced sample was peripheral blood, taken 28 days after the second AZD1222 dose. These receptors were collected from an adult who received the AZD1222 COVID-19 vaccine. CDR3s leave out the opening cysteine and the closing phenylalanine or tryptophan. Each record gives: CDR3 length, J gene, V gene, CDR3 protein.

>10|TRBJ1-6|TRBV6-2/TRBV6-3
ASSPVYPPLH
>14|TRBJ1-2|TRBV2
ASSEEVEGHPYGYT
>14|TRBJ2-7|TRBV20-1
SASRLANIPPYEQY
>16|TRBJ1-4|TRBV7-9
ASSPTPGRGPLGEKLF
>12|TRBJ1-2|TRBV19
ATNPGQGAYGYT
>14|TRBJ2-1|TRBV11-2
ASSLRTGTHYNEQF
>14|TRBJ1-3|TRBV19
ASSIYFGGSGNTIY
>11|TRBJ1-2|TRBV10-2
ASRGTGNNGYT
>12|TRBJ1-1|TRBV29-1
SVGLGGISTEAF
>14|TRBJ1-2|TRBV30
AWGHYLQGQLYGYT
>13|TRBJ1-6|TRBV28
ASSRSDRDNSPLH
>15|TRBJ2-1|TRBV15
ATSTPGLASSYNEQF
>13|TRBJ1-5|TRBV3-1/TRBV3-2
ASSQGRWVKQPQH
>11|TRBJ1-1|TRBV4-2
ASSQTVNTEAF
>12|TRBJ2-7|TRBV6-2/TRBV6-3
ASSYSRGGDEQY
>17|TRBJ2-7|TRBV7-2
ASSQGLAGEIGLSYEQY
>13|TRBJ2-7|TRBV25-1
ASSARGPSSYEQY
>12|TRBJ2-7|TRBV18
ASSPPSGRYEQY
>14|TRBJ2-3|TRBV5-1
ASSPLAGGSTDTQY
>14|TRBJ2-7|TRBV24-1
ATSESGTSGNYEQY
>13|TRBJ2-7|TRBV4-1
ASSHFWDRGNEQY
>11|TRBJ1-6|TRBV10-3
AITGTNNSPLH
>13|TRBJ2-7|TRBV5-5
ASSADSGSSYEQY
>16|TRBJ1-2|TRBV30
AWTPHRDRSKVYYGYT
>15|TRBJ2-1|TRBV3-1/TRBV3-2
ASSQSRTSVTYNEQF
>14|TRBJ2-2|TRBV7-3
ASSLRAGREAGELF
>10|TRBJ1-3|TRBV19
ASSPSRDTIY
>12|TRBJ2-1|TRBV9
ASSLTSGRDEQF
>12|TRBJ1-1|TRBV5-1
ASSLFTGRTEAF
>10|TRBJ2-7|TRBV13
ASSEGMGEQY
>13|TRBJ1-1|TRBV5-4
ASSSTDTQNTEAF
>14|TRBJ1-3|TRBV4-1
ASSQPGMTSGNTIY
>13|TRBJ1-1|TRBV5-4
ASSLDRGARTEAF
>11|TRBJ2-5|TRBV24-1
ATSDFRGETQY
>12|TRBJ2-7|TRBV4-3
ASSQDRTDYEQY
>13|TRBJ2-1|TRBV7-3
ASSLAGDSYNEQF
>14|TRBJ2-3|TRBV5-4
ASSNGLAGTTDTQY
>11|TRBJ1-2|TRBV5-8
ASRFTGTYGYT
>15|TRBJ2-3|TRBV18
ASSPTSQGTSTDTQY
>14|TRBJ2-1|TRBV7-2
ASSPSRDRVNNEQF
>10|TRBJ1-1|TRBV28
ASMQGATEAF
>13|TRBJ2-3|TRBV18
ASSPPVNAGDTQY
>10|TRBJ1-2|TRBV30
AWSRQSYGYT
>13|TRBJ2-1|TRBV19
ASSIAGGSYNEQF
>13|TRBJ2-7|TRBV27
ASSLYGRGVDEQY
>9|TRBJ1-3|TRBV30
AWSRPMGYF
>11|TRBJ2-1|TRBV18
ASRGAQYNEQF
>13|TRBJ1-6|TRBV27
ASRDRGSYNSPLH
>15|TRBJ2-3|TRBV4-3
ASSQDRLAGVLDTQY
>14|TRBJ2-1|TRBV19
ASSPGTVQPWDEQF
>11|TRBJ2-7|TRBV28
ASSLGTFYEQY